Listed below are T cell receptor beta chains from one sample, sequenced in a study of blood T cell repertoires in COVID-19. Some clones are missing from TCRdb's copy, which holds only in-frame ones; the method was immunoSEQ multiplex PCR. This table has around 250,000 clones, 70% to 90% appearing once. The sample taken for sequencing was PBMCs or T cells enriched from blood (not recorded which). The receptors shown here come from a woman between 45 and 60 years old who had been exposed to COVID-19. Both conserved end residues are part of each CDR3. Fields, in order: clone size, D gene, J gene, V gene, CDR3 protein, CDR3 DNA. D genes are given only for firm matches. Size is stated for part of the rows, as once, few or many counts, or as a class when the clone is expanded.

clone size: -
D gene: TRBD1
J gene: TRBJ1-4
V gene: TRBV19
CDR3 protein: CASSTGGTGKEKLFF
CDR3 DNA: TGTGCCAGTAGTACCGGGGGGACAGGGAAGGAAAAACTGTTTTTT

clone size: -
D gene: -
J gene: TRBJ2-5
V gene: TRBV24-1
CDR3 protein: CATSDPGPRGETQYF
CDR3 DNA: TGTGCCACCAGTGACCCAGGTCCCCGGGGAGAGACCCAGTACTTC

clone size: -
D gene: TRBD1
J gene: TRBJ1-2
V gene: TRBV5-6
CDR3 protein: CASSFDVLRQGQANYGYTF
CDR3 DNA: TGTGCCAGCAGCTTCGATGTATTAAGACAGGGCCAAGCTAACTATGGCTACACCTTC

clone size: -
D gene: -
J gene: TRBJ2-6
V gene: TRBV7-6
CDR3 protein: CASSLGAAGANVLTF
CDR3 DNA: TGTGCCAGCAGCCTAGGAGCGGCCGGGGCCAACGTCCTGACTTTC

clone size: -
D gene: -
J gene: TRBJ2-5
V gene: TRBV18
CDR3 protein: CASSPQGQETQYF
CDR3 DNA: TGTGCCAGCTCACCGCAGGGTCAAGAGACCCAGTACTTC

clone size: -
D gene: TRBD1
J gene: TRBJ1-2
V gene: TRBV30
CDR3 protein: CAWRQGTVASYGYTF
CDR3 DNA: TGTGCCTGGCGACAGGGGACGGTGGCCAGCTATGGCTACACCTTC

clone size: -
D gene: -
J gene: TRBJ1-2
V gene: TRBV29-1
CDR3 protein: CSVESGYGYTF
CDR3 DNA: TGCAGCGTTGAGTCCGGCTATGGCTACACCTTC

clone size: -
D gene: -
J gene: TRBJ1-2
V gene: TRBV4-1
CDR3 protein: CASSQDSSGNYGYTF
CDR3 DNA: TGCGCCAGCAGCCAAGACTCCTCGGGGAACTATGGCTACACCTTC

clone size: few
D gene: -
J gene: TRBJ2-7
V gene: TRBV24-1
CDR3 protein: CATSDCVRILKEQYF
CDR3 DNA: TGTGCCACCAGTGATTGCGTGAGAATCTTGAAGGAGCAGTACTTC

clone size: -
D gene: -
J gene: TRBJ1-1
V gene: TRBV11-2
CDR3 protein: CASSSNTGTAEAFF
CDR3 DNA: TGTGCCAGCAGCTCCAACACAGGGACGGCTGAAGCTTTCTTT

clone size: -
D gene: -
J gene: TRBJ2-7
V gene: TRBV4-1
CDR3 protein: CASSQDAQGWEQYF
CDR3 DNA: TGCGCCAGCAGCCAAGATGCCCAGGGGTGGGAGCAGTACTTC

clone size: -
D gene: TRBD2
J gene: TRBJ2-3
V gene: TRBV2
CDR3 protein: CASSDWTSGGYTDTQYF
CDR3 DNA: TGTGCCAGCAGTGATTGGACTAGCGGGGGGTACACAGATACGCAGTATTTT

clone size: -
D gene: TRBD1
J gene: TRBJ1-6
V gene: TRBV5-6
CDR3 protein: CASTKTGVRSPLHF
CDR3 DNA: TGTGCCAGCACCAAAACAGGGGTAAGATCACCCCTCCACTTT

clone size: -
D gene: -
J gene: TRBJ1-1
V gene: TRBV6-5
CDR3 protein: CATLPRRASTEAFF
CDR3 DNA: TGTGCCACGCTGCCGAGGAGGGCTTCGACTGAAGCTTTCTTT

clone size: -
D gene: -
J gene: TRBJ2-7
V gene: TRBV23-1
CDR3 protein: CASSLRQDVYSYEQYF
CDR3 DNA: TGCGCCAGCAGTCTTAGACAGGACGTATATTCCTACGAGCAGTACTTC

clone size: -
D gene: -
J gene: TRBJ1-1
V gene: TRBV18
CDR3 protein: CASSLRGNTEAFF
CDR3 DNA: TGTGCCAGCTCACTGCGAGGAAACACTGAAGCTTTCTTT

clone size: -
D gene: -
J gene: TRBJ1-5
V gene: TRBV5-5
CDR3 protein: CASSLSAGAQPQHF
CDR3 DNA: TGTGCCAGCAGCTTGTCGGCAGGGGCTCAGCCCCAGCATTTT

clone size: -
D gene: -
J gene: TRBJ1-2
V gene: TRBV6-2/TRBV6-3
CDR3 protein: CASSRTKWTAHGYTF
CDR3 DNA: TGTGCCAGCAGTCGCACAAAATGGACAGCACATGGCTACACCTTC

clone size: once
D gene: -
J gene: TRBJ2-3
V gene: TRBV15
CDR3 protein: CATSKATDTQYF
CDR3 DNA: TGTGCCACCAGCAAAGCGACAGATACGCAGTATTTT

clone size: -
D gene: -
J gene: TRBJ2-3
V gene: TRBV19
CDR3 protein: CASSEAGGRTDTQYF
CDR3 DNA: TGTGCCAGTAGTGAGGCAGGGGGGCGGACAGATACGCAGTATTTT

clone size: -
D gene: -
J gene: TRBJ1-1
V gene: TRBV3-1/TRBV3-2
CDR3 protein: CASSLRQTVNTEAFF
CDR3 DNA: TGTGCCAGCAGCCTCCGCCAGACAGTGAACACTGAAGCTTTCTTT

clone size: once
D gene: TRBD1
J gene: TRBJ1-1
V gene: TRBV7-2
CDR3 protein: CASSNRGGLVAFF
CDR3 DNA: TGTGCCAGCAGCAACAGGGGCGGCCTAGTAGCTTTCTTT

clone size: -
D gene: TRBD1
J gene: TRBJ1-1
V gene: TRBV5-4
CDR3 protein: CASSWPGQANTEAFF
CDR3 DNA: TGTGCCAGCAGCTGGCCGGGACAGGCGAACACTGAAGCTTTCTTT

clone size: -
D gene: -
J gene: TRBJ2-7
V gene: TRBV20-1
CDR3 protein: CSARWLYEQYF
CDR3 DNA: TGCAGTGCTAGATGGCTCTACGAGCAGTACTTC

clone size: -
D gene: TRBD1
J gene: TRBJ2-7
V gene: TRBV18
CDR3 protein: CASSQGQDEQYF
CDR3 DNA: TGTGCCAGCTCACAGGGACAGGACGAGCAGTACTTC

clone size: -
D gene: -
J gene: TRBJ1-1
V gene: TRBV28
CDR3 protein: CASSSKGGGRWRDTEAFF
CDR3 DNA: TGTGCCAGCAGTTCAAAAGGGGGGGGGCGGTGGAGAGACACTGAAGCTTTCTTT

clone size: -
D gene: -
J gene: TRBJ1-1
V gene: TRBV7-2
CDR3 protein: CASSPRGRDTEAFF
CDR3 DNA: TGTGCCAGCAGCCCTCGGGGGAGGGACACTGAAGCTTTCTTT

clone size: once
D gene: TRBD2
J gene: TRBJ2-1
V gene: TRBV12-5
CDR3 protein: CASVPANLAGGYNEQFF
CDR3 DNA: TGTGCTAGTGTTCCAGCCAACCTAGCGGGGGGTTACAATGAGCAGTTCTTC

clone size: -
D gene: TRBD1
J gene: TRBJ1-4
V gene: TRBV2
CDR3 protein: CACSRDRATNEKLFF
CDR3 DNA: TGTGCCTGTAGCCGGGACAGGGCAACTAATGAAAAACTGTTTTTT

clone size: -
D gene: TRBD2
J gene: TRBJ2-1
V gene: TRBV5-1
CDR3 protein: CASSLVPASGSYNEQFF
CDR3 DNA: TGCGCCAGCAGCTTGGTCCCGGCTAGCGGGTCCTACAATGAGCAGTTCTTC

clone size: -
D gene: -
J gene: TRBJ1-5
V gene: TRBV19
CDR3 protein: CASSIDSLFHQPQHF
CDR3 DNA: TGTGCCAGTAGTATAGATTCTCTATTTCATCAGCCCCAGCATTTT

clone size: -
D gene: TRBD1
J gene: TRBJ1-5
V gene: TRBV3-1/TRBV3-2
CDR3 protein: CASSKGQQNQPQHF
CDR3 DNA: TGTGCCAGCAGCAAGGGACAGCAGAATCAGCCCCAGCATTTT

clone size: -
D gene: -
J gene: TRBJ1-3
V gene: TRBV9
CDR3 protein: CASSVEGNTIYF
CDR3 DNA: TGTGCCAGCAGCGTAGAGGGGAACACCATATATTTT

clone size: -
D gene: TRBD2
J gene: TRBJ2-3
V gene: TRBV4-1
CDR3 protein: CASSRESSGGLTDTQYF
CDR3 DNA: TGCGCCAGCAGCCGAGAATCTAGCGGGGGACTGACAGATACGCAGTATTTT

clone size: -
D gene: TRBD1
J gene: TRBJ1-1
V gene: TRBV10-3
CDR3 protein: CAIRQGHGTEAFF
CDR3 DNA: TGTGCCATCAGACAGGGGCATGGGACTGAAGCTTTCTTT

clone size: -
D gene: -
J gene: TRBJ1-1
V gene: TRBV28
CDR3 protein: CASSLSSRSSADTEAFF
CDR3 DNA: TGTGCCAGCAGTCTCTCCTCCCGGAGTTCGGCGGACACTGAAGCTTTCTTT

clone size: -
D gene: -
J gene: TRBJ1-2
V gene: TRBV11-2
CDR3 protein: CASSLDRRGDYGYTF
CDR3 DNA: TGTGCCAGCAGCTTAGATCGGAGGGGTGACTATGGCTACACCTTC

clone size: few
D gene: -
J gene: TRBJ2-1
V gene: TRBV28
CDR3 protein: CASIHATDSYNEQFF
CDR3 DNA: TGTGCCAGCATTCACGCTACCGACTCCTACAATGAGCAGTTCTTC

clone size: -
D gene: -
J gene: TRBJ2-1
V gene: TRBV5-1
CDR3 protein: CASSLEGSGNEQFF
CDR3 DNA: TGCGCCAGCAGCTTGGAAGGGTCGGGGAATGAGCAGTTCTTC

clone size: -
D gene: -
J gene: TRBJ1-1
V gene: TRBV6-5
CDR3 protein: CASKSGRPGRDEAFF
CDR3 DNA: TGTGCCAGCAAGAGTGGGAGACCAGGGAGGGATGAAGCTTTCTTT

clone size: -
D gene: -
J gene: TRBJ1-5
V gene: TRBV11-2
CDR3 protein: CASSLTYSNQPQHF
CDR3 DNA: TGTGCCAGCAGCCTGACATATAGCAATCAGCCCCAGCATTTT

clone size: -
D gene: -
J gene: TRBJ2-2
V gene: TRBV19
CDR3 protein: CASSPRGSLNTGELFF
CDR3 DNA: TGTGCCAGTAGTCCAAGGGGATCACTGAACACCGGGGAGCTGTTTTTT

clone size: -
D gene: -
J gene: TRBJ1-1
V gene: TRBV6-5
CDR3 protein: CASSSTDRTEAFF
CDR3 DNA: TGTGCCAGCAGTTCCACGGACAGAACTGAAGCTTTCTTT

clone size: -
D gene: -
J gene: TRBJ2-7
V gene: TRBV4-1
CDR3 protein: CASRLGASSYEQYF
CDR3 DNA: TGCGCCAGCCGATTGGGGGCGAGCTCCTACGAGCAGTACTTC

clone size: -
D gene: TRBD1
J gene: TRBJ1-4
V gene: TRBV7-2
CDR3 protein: CASSLTYRGEKLFF
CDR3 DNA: TGTGCCAGCAGCTTAACCTACAGGGGTGAAAAACTGTTTTTT